This T cell receptor beta chain originates from a study of T cell responses to AZD1222 COVID-19 vaccine. Per the germline V gene, CDR1 is SGHNT and CDR2 is YYREEE (reference sequence). V was shortened by 6 bases and J by 2 bases, with 9 bases between the two germline ends. CDR3 size: 13 residues. Only in-frame clones appear in the TCRdb table, and some are missing; sequencing was by immunoSEQ multiplex PCR. The sample has 110,000 to 150,000 clones; just over 85% are singletons. The source was peripheral blood, collected on day 0 of AZD1222 vaccination. This sequence originates from an adult in good health. This chain uses TRBV5-4 with TRBJ2-1; D perhaps matches TRBD2 (6 bases). CDR3 in DNA: TGTGCCAGCAACGGGGAGGCCTACAATGAGCAGTTCTTC. Translating it yields CASNGEAYNEQFF.